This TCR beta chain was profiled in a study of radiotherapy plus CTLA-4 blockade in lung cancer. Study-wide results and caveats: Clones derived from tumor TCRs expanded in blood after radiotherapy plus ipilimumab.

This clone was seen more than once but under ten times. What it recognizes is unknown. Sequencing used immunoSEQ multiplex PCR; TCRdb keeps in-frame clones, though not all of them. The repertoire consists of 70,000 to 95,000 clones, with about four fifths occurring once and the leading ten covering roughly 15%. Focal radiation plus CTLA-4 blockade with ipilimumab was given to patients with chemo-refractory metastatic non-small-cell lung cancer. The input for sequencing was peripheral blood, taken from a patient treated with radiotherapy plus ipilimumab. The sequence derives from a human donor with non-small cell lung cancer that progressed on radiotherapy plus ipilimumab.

CDR3 loop: CASSFRSGRAGEQFF. CDR3 bases: TGTGCCAGCAGTTTTCGTAGCGGGAGGGCAGGTGAGCAGTTCTTC. The V gene is TRBV27, the J gene TRBJ2-1; TRBD2 matches at 11 bases. Unmatched junction bases numbered 7, after V lost 3 bases and J lost 9 bases. This CDR3 is 15 amino acids long. The germline V gene has CDR1 MNHEY and CDR2 SMNVEV (reference sequence).